This T cell receptor beta chain is drawn from a study of blood T cell repertoires in COVID-19. Per the original data handling: Reference gene primer amplification gave nucleated cell count estimates. Profiled with immunoSEQ multiplex PCR; TCRdb holds only in-frame clones, not every one. The V and J calls and clone size come from that table; D and trimming were worked out from the DNA. The table has 250,000 to 300,000 clones, 88% seen once. Donors of Cohort 3 who recovered were those that had two negative PCRs, clearance, or symptom resolution. With 4 bases removed from V and 7 bases from J, the gap between germline ends came to 17 bases. The CDR3 has 16 amino acids. CDR1 WNHNN and CDR2 SYGVQD come from the germline V gene (reference sequence).

The rearrangement uses TRBV10-1 and TRBJ1-6, with a possible D match to TRBD1 (5 bases). This TCR derives from a young woman who had recovered from COVID-19. The sequencing sample was made of PBMCs or T cells enriched from blood (not recorded which). The chain's CDR3 is CASSVVPGLRNSPLHF. Here the CDR3 DNA reads TGCGCCAGCAGTGTGGTCCCAGGGTTGAGGAATTCACCCCTCCACTTT.